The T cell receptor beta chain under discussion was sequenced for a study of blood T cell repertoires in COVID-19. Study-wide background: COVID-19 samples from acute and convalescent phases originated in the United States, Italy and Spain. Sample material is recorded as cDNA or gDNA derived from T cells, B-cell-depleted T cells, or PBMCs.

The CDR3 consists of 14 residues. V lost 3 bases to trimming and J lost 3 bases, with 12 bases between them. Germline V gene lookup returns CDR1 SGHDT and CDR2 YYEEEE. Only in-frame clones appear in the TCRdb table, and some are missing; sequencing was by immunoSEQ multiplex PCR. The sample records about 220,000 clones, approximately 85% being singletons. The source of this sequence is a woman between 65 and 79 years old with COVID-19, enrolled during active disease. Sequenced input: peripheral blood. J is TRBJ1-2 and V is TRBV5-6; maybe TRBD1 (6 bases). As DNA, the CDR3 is TGTGCCAGCAGCTCCCGGGACACCCACTATGGCTACACCTTC. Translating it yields CASSSRDTHYGYTF. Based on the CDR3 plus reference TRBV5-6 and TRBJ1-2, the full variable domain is DAGVTQSPTHLIKTRGQQVTLRCSPKSGHDTVSWYQQALGQGPQFIFQYYEEEERQRGNFPDRFSGHQFPNYSSELNVNALLLGDSALYLCASSSRDTHYGYTFGSGTRLTVV.